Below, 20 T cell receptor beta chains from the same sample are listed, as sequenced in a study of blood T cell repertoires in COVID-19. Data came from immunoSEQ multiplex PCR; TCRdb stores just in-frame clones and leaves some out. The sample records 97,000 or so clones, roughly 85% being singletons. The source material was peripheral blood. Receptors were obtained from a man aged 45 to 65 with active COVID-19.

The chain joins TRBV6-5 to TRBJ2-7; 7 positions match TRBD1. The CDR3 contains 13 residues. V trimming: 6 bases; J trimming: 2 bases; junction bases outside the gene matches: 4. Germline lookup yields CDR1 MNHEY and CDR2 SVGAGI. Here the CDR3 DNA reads TGTGCCAGCAGGTCAGGGGGACCCTACGAGCAGTACTTC. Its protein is CASRSGGPYEQYF.

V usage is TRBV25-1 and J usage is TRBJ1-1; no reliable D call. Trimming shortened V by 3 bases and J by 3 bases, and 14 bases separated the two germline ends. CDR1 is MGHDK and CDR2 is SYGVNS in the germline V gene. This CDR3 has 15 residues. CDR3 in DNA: TGTGCCAGCAGTGACCCTCTAAGTGGTGACACTGAAGCTTTCTTT. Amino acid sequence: CASSDPLSGDTEAFF.

CDR3 amino acids: CASRDFLGSGNTIYF. Written as DNA, the CDR3 is TGTGCCAGCAGAGACTTCTTAGGCTCTGGAAACACCATATATTTT. This chain uses TRBV11-2 with TRBJ1-3; no firm D call. The CDR3 is made up of 15 amino acids. Germline CDR1 and CDR2: SGHAT and FQNNGV. The V end lost 6 bases, the J end lost 0 bases, and 12 bases lay between the germline ends. The complete variable domain, with remaining parts taken from reference TRBV11-2 and TRBJ1-3, reads EAGVAQSPRYKIIEKRQSVAFWCNPISGHATLYWYQQILGQGPKLLIQFQNNGVVDDSQLPKDRFSAERLKGVDSTLKIQPAKLEDSAVYLCASRDFLGSGNTIYFGEGSWLTVV.

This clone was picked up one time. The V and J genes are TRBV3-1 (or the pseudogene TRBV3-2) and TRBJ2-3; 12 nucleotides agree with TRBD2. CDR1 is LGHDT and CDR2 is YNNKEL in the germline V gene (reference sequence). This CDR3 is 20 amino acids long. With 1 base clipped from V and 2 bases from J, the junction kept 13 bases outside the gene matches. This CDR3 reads CASSQGFATSGGPVTDTQYF. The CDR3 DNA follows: TGTGCCAGCAGCCAAGGGTTCGCGACTAGCGGGGGTCCGGTCACAGATACGCAGTATTTT.

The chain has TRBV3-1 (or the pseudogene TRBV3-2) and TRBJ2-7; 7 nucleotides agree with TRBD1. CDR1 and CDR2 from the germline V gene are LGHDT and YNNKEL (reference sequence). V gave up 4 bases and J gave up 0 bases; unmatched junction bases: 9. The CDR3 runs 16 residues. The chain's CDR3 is CASSRPPTGRSYEQYF. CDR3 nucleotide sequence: TGTGCCAGCAGCCGGCCTCCGACAGGGCGCTCCTACGAGCAGTACTTC.

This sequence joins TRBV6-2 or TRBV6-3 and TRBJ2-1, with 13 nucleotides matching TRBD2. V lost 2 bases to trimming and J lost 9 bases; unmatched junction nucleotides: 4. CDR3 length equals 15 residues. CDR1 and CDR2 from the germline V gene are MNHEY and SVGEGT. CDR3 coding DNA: TGTGCCAGCAGTTACGCAGGGACTAGCGGGGCTGAGCAGTTCTTC. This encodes CASSYAGTSGAEQFF.

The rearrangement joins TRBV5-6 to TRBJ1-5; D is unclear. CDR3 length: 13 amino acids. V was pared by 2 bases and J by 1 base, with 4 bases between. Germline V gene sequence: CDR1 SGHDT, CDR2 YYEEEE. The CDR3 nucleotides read TGTGCCAGCAGCTTTTCAAGCAATCAGCCCCAGCATTTT. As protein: CASSFSSNQPQHF.

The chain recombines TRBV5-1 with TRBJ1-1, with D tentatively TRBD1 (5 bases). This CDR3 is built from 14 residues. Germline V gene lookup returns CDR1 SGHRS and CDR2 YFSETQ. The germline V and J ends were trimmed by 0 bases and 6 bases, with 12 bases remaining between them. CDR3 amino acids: CASSLGQRGAEAFF. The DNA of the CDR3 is TGCGCCAGCAGCTTGGGTCAGCGGGGGGCTGAAGCTTTCTTT.

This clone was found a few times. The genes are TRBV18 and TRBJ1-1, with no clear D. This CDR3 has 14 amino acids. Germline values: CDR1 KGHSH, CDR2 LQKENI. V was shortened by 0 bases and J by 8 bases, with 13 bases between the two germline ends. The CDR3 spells CASSPPTGRGEAFF. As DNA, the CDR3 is TGTGCCAGCTCACCACCGACGGGGAGAGGGGAAGCTTTCTTT.

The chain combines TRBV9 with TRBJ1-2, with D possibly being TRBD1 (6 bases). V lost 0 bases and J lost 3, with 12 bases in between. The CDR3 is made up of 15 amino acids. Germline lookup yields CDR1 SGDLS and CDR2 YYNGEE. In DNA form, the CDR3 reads TGTGCCAGCAGCGTAGCCCCAGGGGATTACTATGGCTACACCTTC. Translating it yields CASSVAPGDYYGYTF.

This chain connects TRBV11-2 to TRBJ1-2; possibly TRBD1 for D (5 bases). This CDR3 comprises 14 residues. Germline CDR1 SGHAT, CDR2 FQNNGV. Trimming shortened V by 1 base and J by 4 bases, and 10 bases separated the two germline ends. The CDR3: CASSLVAGSYGYTF. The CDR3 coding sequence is TGTGCCAGCAGCTTAGTAGCAGGGTCCTATGGCTACACCTTC.

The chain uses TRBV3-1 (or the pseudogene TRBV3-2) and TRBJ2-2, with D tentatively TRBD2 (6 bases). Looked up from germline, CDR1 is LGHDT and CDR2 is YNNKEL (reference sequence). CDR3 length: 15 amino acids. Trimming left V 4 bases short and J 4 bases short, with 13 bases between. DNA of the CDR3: TGTGCCAGCAGCCGCTTGGAGGGTCCCACCGGGGAGCTGTTTTTT. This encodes CASSRLEGPTGELFF.

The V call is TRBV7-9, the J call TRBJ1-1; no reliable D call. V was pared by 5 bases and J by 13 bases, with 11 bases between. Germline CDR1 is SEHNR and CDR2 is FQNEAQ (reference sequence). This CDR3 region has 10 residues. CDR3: CASSGSTSFF. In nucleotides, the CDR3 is TGTGCCAGCAGCGGTAGCACGAGTTTCTTT.

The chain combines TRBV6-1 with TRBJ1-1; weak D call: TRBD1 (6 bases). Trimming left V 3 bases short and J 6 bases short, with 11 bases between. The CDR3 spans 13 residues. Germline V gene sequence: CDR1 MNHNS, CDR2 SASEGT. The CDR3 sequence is CASSETQGSEAFF. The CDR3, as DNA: TGTGCCAGCAGTGAGACACAGGGCTCTGAAGCTTTCTTT.

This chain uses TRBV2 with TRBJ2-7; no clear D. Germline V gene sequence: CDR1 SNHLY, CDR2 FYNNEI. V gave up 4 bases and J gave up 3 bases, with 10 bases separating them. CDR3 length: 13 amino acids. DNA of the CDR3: TGTGCCAGCAGTGGAATAAACAGCTACGAGCAGTACTTC. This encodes CASSGINSYEQYF.

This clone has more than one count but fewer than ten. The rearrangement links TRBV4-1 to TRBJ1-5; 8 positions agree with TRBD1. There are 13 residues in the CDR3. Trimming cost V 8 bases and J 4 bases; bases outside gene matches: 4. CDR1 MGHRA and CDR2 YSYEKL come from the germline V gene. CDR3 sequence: CASQGAGNQPQHF. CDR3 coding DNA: TGCGCCAGCCAGGGGGCAGGGAATCAGCCCCAGCATTTT.

The CDR3 region has the DNA TGTGCCAGCAGCGTAGGGAGGACTTGGGGCTACACCTTC. This codes for CASSVGRTWGYTF. The chain links TRBV9 to TRBJ1-2; D gene ambiguous. This CDR3 contains 13 residues. The V gene's germline CDR1 is SGDLS and CDR2 YYNGEE. V was trimmed by 0 bases and J by 8 bases, leaving 11 bases between them.

The CDR3 nucleotides are TGTGCCATCAACCCGGGACAGGGCAATTCACCCCTCCACTTT. Protein sequence: CAINPGQGNSPLHF. V usage is TRBV10-3 and J usage is TRBJ1-6; 9 bases are a match to TRBD1. The CDR3 extends over 14 amino acids. With 7 bases clipped from V and 7 bases from J, the junction kept 5 bases outside the gene matches. CDR1 is ENHRY and CDR2 is SYGVKD in the germline V gene.

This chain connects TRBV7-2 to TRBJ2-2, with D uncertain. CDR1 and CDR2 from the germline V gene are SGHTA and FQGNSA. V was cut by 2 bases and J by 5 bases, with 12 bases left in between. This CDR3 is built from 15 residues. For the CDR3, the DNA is TGTGCCAGCAGCTTAAGTAGGAGAGCTACCGGGGAGCTGTTTTTT. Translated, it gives CASSLSRRATGELFF.

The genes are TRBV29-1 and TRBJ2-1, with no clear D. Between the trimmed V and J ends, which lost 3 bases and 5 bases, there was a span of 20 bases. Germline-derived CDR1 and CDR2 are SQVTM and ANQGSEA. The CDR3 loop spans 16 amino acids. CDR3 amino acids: CSVDAGYSPLHNEQFF. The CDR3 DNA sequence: TGCAGCGTTGACGCAGGATACTCTCCGTTACACAATGAGCAGTTCTTC.